This T cell receptor beta chain was recorded in a study of blood T cell repertoires in COVID-19. About the study: From the United States, Italy and Spain came samples of acute and convalescent COVID-19.

CDR1 SEHNR and CDR2 FQNEAQ come from the germline V gene (reference sequence). Trimming took 4 bases from V and 6 from J; bases not matched to a gene: 4. The CDR3 sequence is 14 residues long. Produced via immunoSEQ multiplex PCR; TCRdb's table is partial and in-frame only. The sample lists about 87,000 clones, around 90% occurring once. This clone occurred a few times. The chain links TRBV7-9 to TRBJ2-7; 12 bases are a match to TRBD1. Sequencing was done on a sample of peripheral blood. The clonotype was recovered from a man in his forties with acute or convalescent COVID-19. CDR3 loop: CASSWGQGASEQYF. In nucleotides, the CDR3 is TGTGCCAGCAGCTGGGGACAGGGGGCCTCCGAGCAGTACTTC.